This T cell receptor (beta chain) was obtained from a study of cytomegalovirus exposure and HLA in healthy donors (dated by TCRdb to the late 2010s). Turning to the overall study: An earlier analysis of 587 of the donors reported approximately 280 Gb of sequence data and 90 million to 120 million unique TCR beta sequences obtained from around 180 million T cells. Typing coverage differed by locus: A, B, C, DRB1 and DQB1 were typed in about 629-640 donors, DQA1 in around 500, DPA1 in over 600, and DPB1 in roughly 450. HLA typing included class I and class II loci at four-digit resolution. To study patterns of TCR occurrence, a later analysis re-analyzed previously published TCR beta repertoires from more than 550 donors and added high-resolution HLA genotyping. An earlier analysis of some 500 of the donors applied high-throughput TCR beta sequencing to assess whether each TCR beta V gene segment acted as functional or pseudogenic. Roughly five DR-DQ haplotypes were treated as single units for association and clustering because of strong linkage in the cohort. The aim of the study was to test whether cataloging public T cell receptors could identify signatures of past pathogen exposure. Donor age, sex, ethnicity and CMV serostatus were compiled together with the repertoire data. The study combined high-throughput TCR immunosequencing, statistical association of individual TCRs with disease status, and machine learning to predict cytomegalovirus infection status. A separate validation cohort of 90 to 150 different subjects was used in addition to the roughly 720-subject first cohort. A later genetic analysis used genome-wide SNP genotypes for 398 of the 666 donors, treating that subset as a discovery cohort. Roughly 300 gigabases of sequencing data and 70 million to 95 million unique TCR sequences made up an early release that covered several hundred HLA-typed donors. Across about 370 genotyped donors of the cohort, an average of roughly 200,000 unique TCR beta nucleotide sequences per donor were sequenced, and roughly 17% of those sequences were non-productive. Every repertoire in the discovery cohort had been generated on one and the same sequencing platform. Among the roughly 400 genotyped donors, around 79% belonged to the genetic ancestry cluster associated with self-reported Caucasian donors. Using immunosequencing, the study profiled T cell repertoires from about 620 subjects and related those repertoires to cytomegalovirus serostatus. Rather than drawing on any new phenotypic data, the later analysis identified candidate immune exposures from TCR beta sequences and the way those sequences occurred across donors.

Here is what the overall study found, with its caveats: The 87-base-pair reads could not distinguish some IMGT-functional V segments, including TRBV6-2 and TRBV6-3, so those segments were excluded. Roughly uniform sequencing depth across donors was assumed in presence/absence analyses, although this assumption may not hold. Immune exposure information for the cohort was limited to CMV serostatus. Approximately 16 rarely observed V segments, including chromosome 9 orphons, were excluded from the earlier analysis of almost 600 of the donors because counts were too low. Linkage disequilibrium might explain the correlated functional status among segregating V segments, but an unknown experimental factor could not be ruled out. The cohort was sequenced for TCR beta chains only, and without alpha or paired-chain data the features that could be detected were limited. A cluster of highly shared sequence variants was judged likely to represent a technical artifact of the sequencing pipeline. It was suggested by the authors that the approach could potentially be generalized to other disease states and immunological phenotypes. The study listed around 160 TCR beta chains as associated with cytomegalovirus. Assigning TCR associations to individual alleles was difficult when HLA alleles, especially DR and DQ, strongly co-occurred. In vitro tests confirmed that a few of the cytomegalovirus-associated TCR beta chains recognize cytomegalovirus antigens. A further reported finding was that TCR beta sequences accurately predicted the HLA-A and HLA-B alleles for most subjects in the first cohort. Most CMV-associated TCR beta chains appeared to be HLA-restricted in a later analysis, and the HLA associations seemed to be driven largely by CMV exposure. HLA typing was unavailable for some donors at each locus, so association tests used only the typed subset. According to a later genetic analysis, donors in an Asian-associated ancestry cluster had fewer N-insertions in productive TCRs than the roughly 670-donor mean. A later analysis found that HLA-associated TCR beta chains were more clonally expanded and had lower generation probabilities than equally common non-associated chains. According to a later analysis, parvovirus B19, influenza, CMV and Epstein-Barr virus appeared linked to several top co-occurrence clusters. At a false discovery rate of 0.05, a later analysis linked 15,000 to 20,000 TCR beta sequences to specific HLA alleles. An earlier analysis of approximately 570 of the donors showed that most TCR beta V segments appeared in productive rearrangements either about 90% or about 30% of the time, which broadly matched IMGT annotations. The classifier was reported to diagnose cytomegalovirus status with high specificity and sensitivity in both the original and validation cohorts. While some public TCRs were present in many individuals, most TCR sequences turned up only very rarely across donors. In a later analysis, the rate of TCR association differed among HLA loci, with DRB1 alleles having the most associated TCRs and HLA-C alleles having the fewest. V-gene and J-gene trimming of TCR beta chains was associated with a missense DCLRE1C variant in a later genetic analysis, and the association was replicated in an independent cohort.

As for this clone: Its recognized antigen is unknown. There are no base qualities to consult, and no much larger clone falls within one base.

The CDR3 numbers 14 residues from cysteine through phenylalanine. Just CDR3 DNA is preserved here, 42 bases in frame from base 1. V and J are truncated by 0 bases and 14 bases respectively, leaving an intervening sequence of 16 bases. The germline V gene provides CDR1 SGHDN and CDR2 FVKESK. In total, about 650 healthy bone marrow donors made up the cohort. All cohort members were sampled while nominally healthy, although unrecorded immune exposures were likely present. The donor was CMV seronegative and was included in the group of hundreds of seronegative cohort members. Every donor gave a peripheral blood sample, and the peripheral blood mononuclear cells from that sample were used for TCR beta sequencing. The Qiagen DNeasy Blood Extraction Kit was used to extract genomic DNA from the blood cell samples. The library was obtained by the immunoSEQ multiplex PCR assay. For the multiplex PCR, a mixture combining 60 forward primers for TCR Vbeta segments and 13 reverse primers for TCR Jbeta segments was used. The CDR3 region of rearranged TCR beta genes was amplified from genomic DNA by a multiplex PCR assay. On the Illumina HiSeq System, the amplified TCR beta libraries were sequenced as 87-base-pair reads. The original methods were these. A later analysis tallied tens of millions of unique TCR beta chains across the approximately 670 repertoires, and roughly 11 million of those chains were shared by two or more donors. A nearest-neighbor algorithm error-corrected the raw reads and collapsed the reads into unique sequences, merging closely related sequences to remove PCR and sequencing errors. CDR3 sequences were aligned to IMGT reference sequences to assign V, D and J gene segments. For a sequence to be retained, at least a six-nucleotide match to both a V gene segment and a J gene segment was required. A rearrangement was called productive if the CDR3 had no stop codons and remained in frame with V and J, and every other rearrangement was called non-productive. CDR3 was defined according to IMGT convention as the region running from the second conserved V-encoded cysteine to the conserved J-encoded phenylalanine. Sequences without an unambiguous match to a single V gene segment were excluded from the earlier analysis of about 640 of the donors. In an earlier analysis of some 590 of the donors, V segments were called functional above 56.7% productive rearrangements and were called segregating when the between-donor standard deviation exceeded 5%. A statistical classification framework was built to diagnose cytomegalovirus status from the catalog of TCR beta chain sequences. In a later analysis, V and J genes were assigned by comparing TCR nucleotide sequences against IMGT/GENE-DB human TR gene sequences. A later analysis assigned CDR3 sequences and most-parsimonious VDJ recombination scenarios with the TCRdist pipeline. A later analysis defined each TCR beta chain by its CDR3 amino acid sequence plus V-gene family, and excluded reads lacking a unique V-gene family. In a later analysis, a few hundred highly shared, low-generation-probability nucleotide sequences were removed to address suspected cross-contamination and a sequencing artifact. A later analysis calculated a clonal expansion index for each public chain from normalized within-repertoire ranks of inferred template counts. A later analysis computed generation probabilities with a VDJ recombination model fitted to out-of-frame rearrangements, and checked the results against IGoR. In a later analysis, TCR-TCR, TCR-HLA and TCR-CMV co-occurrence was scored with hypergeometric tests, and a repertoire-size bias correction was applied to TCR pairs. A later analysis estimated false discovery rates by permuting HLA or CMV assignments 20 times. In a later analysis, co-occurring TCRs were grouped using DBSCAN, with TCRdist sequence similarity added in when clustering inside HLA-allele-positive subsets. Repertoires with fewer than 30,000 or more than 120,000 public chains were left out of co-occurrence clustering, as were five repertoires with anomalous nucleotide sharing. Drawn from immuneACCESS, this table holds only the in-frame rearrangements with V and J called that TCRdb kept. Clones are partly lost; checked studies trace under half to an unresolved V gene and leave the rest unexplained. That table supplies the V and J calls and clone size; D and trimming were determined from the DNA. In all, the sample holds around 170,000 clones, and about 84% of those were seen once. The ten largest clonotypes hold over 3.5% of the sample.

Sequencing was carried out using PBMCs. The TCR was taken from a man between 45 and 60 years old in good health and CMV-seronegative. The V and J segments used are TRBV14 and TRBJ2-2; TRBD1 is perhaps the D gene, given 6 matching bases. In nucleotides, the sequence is TGTGCCAGCAGCCAAGATCTTGGAGAGACAGGACTGTTTTTT. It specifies CASSQDLGETGLFF. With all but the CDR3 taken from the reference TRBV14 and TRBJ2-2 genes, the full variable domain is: EAGVTQFPSHSVIEKGQTVTLRCDPISGHDNLYWYRRVMGKEIKFLLHFVKESKQDESGMPNNRFLAERTGGTYSTLKVQPAELEDSGVYFCASSQDLGETGLFFGEGSRLTVL.